The TCR beta chain under discussion was sequenced for a study of persistence of HIV-infected CD4 T cells. An overlapping HIV-1 Gag peptide pool stimulated these cells at about 1 ug/peptide/mL. CD40L-negative CD69-negative CD45RO-high memory CD4+ T cells were sorted as populations depleted of antigen-responding cells. The immunoSEQ assay was version 4, run in survey mode. Libraries were prepared by immunoSEQ multiplex PCR; TCRdb keeps only in-frame clonotypes and omits some of them. The top ten hold around 14% of the sample, which has just over 40,000 clones, around three quarters seen once. Note on this clone: Its antigen is unknown.

The CDR3 is made up of 14 amino acids. CDR1 SGHRS and CDR2 YFSETQ come from the germline V gene. Trimming cost V 1 base and J 4 bases, with 11 bases left between them. The TCR originated in an adult man with HIV who was CMV-seropositive. This sample comprised CD4+ T cells sorted from PBMCs after approximately 19-hour stimulation, obtained from a patient who received antiretroviral therapy. The J gene is TRBJ1-1, the V gene TRBV5-1, with D maybe TRBD1 (6 bases). In DNA form, the CDR3 reads TGCGCCAGCAGCTTGCAGGGGCCGGGCACTGAAGCTTTCTTT. Translation: CASSLQGPGTEAFF.